The T cell receptor beta chain under discussion was sequenced for a study of blood T cell repertoires in COVID-19. CDR1 and CDR2 (germline): MNHEY, SVGAGI. The CDR3 runs to 16 residues. The V end was cut by 2 bases, the J end by 3 bases, with 13 bases between. Original handling: Scientists estimated how many nucleated cells there were by amplifying reference gene primers. The assay was immunoSEQ multiplex PCR, and TCRdb's table has in-frame clones only and misses some. From that table come the V and J calls and clone size; the DNA was used to work out D and trimming. This table has 200,000 to 300,000 clones, around nine tenths appearing once. Cohort allocation depended upon clinical history that participants reported.

The V call is TRBV6-5, the J call TRBJ2-2; D is perhaps TRBD2 (6 bases). Sequencing used PBMCs or T cells enriched from blood (not recorded which). This clonotype originated in a woman aged 25 to 45 with acute COVID-19. As DNA, the CDR3 is TGTGCCAGCAGTTACGATGGAGGGGCCTACACCGGGGAGCTGTTTTTT. Translated: CASSYDGGAYTGELFF.